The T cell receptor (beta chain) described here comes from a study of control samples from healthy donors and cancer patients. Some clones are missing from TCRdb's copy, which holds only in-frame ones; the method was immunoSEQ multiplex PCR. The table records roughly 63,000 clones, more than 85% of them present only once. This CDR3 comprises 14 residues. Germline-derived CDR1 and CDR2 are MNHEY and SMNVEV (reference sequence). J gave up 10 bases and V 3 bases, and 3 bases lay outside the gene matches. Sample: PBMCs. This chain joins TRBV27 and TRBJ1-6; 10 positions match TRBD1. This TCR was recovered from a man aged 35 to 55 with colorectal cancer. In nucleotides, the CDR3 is TGTGCCAGCAGTTTGGGACAGGGGCGATCACCCCTCCACTTT. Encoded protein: CASSLGQGRSPLHF.